This TCR beta chain was identified in a study of T cells after yellow fever vaccination. Turning to the study itself: Preparation used SMART-Seq v4 Ultra Low Input for the low-cell-number fractions.

The V gene end was trimmed by 7 bases and the J gene end by 7 bases; junction bases not matched to a gene: 2. The CDR3 extends over 11 amino acids. CDR1 and CDR2 from the germline V gene are SEHNR and FQNEAQ (reference sequence). 5'RACE template switching generated TCR cDNA, adding a universal primer site and UMIs. TCRdb reanalysed the 5' RACE reads using MiXCR and keeps one entry per CDR3 protein. The profile covers some 160,000 distinct CDR3 sequences, with 7% to 10% appearing a single time and around 33% taken by the ten largest. The table lists this clonotype with a few counts. The sequence came from a man younger than 35 who received the YFV17D yellow fever vaccine. The source was CD8+ T cells sorted from PBMCs, collected 45 days after the yellow fever booster vaccination. The V call is TRBV7-9, the J call TRBJ2-5; 8 bases are a match to TRBD1. This CDR3 reads CASTQGVTQYF. CDR3 DNA sequence: TGTGCCAGCACACAGGGGGTGACCCAGTACTTC.